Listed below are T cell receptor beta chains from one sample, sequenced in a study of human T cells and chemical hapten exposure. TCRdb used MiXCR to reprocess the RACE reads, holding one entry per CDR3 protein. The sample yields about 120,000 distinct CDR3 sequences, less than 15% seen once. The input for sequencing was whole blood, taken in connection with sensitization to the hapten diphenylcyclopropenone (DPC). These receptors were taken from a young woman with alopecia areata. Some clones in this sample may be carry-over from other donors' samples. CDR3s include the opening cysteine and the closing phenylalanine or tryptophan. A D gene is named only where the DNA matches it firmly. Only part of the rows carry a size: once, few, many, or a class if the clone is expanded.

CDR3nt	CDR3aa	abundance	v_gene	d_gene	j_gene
TGTGCCAGCAGTCGGGACTGGGGTCAGGATACGCAGTATTTT	CASSRDWGQDTQYF	few	TRBV7-2	-	TRBJ2-3
TGCGCCAGCAGCCAAGATACCGGGAGACAAGAGACCCAGTACTTC	CASSQDTGRQETQYF	few	TRBV4-3	-	TRBJ2-5
TGTGCCAGCAGTCCAAAGCGGGGGAGCTACGAGCAGTACTTC	CASSPKRGSYEQYF	-	TRBV27	TRBD2	TRBJ2-7
TGTGCCAGCAGTTACTCCGTAACAGGGGGCCAAGAGACCCAGTACTTC	CASSYSVTGGQETQYF	-	TRBV6-2/TRBV6-3	TRBD1	TRBJ2-5
TGTGCCAGTAGTATAGGGACAGACTACGAGCAGTACTTC	CASSIGTDYEQYF	few	TRBV19	-	TRBJ2-7
TGCAGTGCTATTGACAGGGGGGGTCAGTACTTC	CSAIDRGGQYF	few	TRBV20-1	TRBD1	TRBJ2-7
TGTGCCAGCTCACCCCCGACAACGAACACCGGGGAGCTGTTTTTT	CASSPPTTNTGELFF	few	TRBV18	-	TRBJ2-2
TGTGCCAGCTCAGGGGTTTGGACAGATACGCAGTATTTT	CASSGVWTDTQYF	few	TRBV18	-	TRBJ2-3
TGTGCCAGCTCACCGTCTGACAGGGGCAATCAGCCCCAGCATTTT	CASSPSDRGNQPQHF	many	TRBV18	TRBD1	TRBJ1-5
TGTGCCAGCAGCTTAGCGGCCGGGGGCGCAAATTCCGAGCAGTACTTC	CASSLAAGGANSEQYF	-	TRBV7-7	-	TRBJ2-7
TGTGCCAGCAGTAAGGATCCGGGAAAACTGTTTTTT	CASSKDPGKLFF	many	TRBV9	-	TRBJ1-4
TGTGCCAGCAGTTTTGAATCTAGCACAGATACGCAGTATTTT	CASSFESSTDTQYF	-	TRBV27	-	TRBJ2-3
TGTGCCAGCAGTGCTATCAATCAGCCCCAGCATTTT	CASSAINQPQHF	-	TRBV6-1	-	TRBJ1-5